This T cell receptor beta chain was retrieved from a study of blood T cell repertoires in COVID-19. Study information: Specimens from acute and convalescent COVID-19 originated in the United States, Italy and Spain. PBMCs, B-cell-depleted T cells, or T cells provided the cDNA or gDNA that made up the material.

CDR1 SGHRS and CDR2 YFSETQ come from the germline V gene. V lost 4 bases and J 6 bases, leaving 18 bases between the germline ends. The CDR3 is 15 amino acids. Per the original methods: Reference gene primers were amplified, and this amplification served to estimate nucleated cell counts. Clones were read by immunoSEQ multiplex PCR, and TCRdb kept only the in-frame ones, dropping some. V, J and clone size are taken as reported in that table, and D and trimming were inferred from the DNA itself. The sample holds some 97,000 clones, 88% seen once. Only one count was recorded for this clone. The sequenced sample consisted of peripheral blood. The source is a woman aged 55-69 years with acute or convalescent COVID-19. V gene TRBV5-1 combines with J gene TRBJ2-3; D is perhaps TRBD2 (6 bases). CDR3 nucleotides: TGCGCCAGCAGCAACTCCGGCGGGGTCCGGGATACGCAGTATTTT. Encoded protein: CASSNSGGVRDTQYF.